Listed below are T cell receptor beta chains from one sample, sequenced in a study of T-cell memory formation after mild COVID-19. TCRdb called the 5' RACE reads again in MiXCR, with one record for every CDR3 protein. This repertoire shows about 110,000 distinct CDR3 sequences, 18% found once; its top ten account for around 5.5%. The specimen sequenced was PBMCs or a T cell subset sorted from them (not recorded which). These receptor sequences come from a man aged 18 to 35 who had mild COVID-19 (a few samples of this study predate the infection). Cell type and time point are not known. CDR3s leave out the opening cysteine and the closing phenylalanine or tryptophan. Only some rows state a clone size, as once, few, many or a class for expanded clones.

j_call: TRBJ2-3
clone_size: -
v_call: TRBV7-2
cdr3_length: 12
cdr3_aa: ASRFLAGVDTQY

j_call: TRBJ2-3
clone_size: few
v_call: TRBV6-1
cdr3_length: 10
cdr3_aa: ASSESGDTQY

j_call: TRBJ1-2
clone_size: few
v_call: TRBV20-1
cdr3_length: 10
cdr3_aa: SARVGNYGYT

j_call: TRBJ2-3
clone_size: -
v_call: TRBV5-1
cdr3_length: 13
cdr3_aa: ASSRTSVLADTQY

j_call: TRBJ2-1
clone_size: -
v_call: TRBV6-6
cdr3_length: 14
cdr3_aa: ASSPGGAGPYNEQF

j_call: TRBJ2-2
clone_size: -
v_call: TRBV3-1
cdr3_length: 14
cdr3_aa: ASSQLGGGNTGELF

j_call: TRBJ1-4
clone_size: -
v_call: TRBV5-6
cdr3_length: 13
cdr3_aa: ASSSPGTGSEKLY

j_call: TRBJ2-7
clone_size: few
v_call: TRBV5-1
cdr3_length: 13
cdr3_aa: ASSLSGEESYEQY

j_call: TRBJ1-2
clone_size: -
v_call: TRBV7-9
cdr3_length: 9
cdr3_aa: ASSFSVGYT

j_call: TRBJ1-5
clone_size: -
v_call: TRBV12-3/TRBV12-4
cdr3_length: 14
cdr3_aa: ASSSNQGASNQPQH

j_call: TRBJ1-5
clone_size: -
v_call: TRBV11-2
cdr3_length: 13
cdr3_aa: ASSRGQGSNQPQH

j_call: TRBJ1-2
clone_size: many
v_call: TRBV20-1
cdr3_length: 12
cdr3_aa: SARVTGGGYGYT

j_call: TRBJ1-6
clone_size: few
v_call: TRBV5-1
cdr3_length: 13
cdr3_aa: ASTLWGQLNSPLH

j_call: TRBJ2-3
clone_size: -
v_call: TRBV20-1
cdr3_length: 13
cdr3_aa: SAKVAGRDTDTQY

j_call: TRBJ2-2
clone_size: few
v_call: TRBV19
cdr3_length: 11
cdr3_aa: ASSMWGAGELF

j_call: TRBJ2-1
clone_size: medium-sized
v_call: TRBV7-2
cdr3_length: 14
cdr3_aa: ASSLLGTSSYNEQF

j_call: TRBJ2-2
clone_size: few
v_call: TRBV7-2
cdr3_length: 14
cdr3_aa: ASSQQTSGVIGELF

j_call: TRBJ2-5
clone_size: -
v_call: TRBV7-9
cdr3_length: 13
cdr3_aa: ASSPGVAGEETQY

j_call: TRBJ2-5
clone_size: few
v_call: TRBV5-1
cdr3_length: 12
cdr3_aa: ASSPATGGETQY

j_call: TRBJ2-1
clone_size: few
v_call: TRBV12-3/TRBV12-4
cdr3_length: 15
cdr3_aa: ASSPPTGQGGYNEQF

j_call: TRBJ1-4
clone_size: -
v_call: TRBV6-6
cdr3_length: 8
cdr3_aa: ASSSEKLF

j_call: TRBJ1-5
clone_size: few
v_call: TRBV3-1
cdr3_length: 19
cdr3_aa: ASSHGHPGQGKVYSNQPQH

j_call: TRBJ2-5
clone_size: few
v_call: TRBV6-5
cdr3_length: 11
cdr3_aa: ASSDLAPGTQY

j_call: TRBJ1-4
clone_size: few
v_call: TRBV29-1
cdr3_length: 10
cdr3_aa: SVRTGDEKLF

j_call: TRBJ2-3
clone_size: many
v_call: TRBV6-2/TRBV6-3
cdr3_length: 12
cdr3_aa: ASSDFLATDTQY

j_call: TRBJ2-5
clone_size: -
v_call: TRBV4-2
cdr3_length: 15
cdr3_aa: ASSRRLAGGSEETQY

j_call: TRBJ2-7
clone_size: few
v_call: TRBV6-2/TRBV6-3
cdr3_length: 12
cdr3_aa: ASRRRTQPYEQY

j_call: TRBJ2-4
clone_size: few
v_call: TRBV5-5
cdr3_length: 10
cdr3_aa: ASSPPGDIQY

j_call: TRBJ1-2
clone_size: -
v_call: TRBV5-1
cdr3_length: 11
cdr3_aa: ASNPGGDYGYT

j_call: TRBJ1-2
clone_size: few
v_call: TRBV6-5
cdr3_length: 16
cdr3_aa: ASSYGRQTVGYWYGYT

j_call: TRBJ2-3
clone_size: -
v_call: TRBV7-6
cdr3_length: 13
cdr3_aa: ASSFQGAITDTQY

j_call: TRBJ1-5
clone_size: few
v_call: TRBV2
cdr3_length: 12
cdr3_aa: ASTRDTEGQPQH

j_call: TRBJ2-1
clone_size: few
v_call: TRBV4-3
cdr3_length: 15
cdr3_aa: ASTPGLAGSPYNEQF

j_call: TRBJ2-1
clone_size: -
v_call: TRBV29-1
cdr3_length: 15
cdr3_aa: SVEAIIGQGSYNEQF

j_call: TRBJ2-3
clone_size: few
v_call: TRBV20-1
cdr3_length: 11
cdr3_aa: SAGQESTDTQY

j_call: TRBJ1-1
clone_size: few
v_call: TRBV5-4
cdr3_length: 13
cdr3_aa: ASSLPGQLNTEAF

j_call: TRBJ2-5
clone_size: -
v_call: TRBV7-8
cdr3_length: 13
cdr3_aa: ASSLAHGLQETQY

j_call: TRBJ2-1
clone_size: few
v_call: TRBV18
cdr3_length: 14
cdr3_aa: ASSPPGRDALNEQF

j_call: TRBJ1-5
clone_size: few
v_call: TRBV6-2/TRBV6-3
cdr3_length: 12
cdr3_aa: ASSPDGGKQPQH

j_call: TRBJ1-2
clone_size: -
v_call: TRBV5-1
cdr3_length: 12
cdr3_aa: ASSLVPTGRGYT

j_call: TRBJ1-5
clone_size: -
v_call: TRBV10-3
cdr3_length: 12
cdr3_aa: ATDRDGSNQPQH

j_call: TRBJ2-5
clone_size: few
v_call: TRBV6-5
cdr3_length: 14
cdr3_aa: ASSFQGGRGGETQY

j_call: TRBJ2-3
clone_size: few
v_call: TRBV12-3/TRBV12-4
cdr3_length: 12
cdr3_aa: ASSFQEGTDTQY

j_call: TRBJ2-3
clone_size: -
v_call: TRBV10-2
cdr3_length: 13
cdr3_aa: ASGLAGGRGDTQY

j_call: TRBJ2-2
clone_size: -
v_call: TRBV2
cdr3_length: 12
cdr3_aa: ATQGQADTGELF

j_call: TRBJ1-2
clone_size: -
v_call: TRBV12-2
cdr3_length: 17
cdr3_aa: ASRLASSGDEMVNYGYT

j_call: TRBJ2-5
clone_size: few
v_call: TRBV7-7
cdr3_length: 12
cdr3_aa: ASSSTGTRETQY

j_call: TRBJ2-3
clone_size: few
v_call: TRBV7-3
cdr3_length: 12
cdr3_aa: ASSLVGPGDTQY

j_call: TRBJ2-3
clone_size: few
v_call: TRBV20-1
cdr3_length: 12
cdr3_aa: SATPVGHTDTQY

j_call: TRBJ2-5
clone_size: -
v_call: TRBV4-2
cdr3_length: 18
cdr3_aa: ASSRPQGLAGGLYQETQY

j_call: TRBJ1-4
clone_size: -
v_call: TRBV9
cdr3_length: 11
cdr3_aa: ASSRTLNEKLF

j_call: TRBJ2-2
clone_size: -
v_call: TRBV12-3/TRBV12-4
cdr3_length: 12
cdr3_aa: ASSRQRNTGELF

j_call: TRBJ1-3
clone_size: -
v_call: TRBV7-2
cdr3_length: 13
cdr3_aa: ASSLDRGAGNTIY